These 32 T cell receptor beta chains originate from one sample sequenced in a study of control samples from healthy donors and cancer patients. Method: immunoSEQ multiplex PCR; TCRdb's copy keeps in-frame clones and lacks some. The profile covers 70,000 to 95,000 clones, with 93% appearing a single time and around 1.3% taken by the ten largest. The sample was PBMCs. Receptor source: a woman aged 40 to 50 with lung cancer.

The chain couples TRBV4-2 to TRBJ2-1, with TRBD2 matching 7 bases. Germline CDR1 reads LGHNA; CDR2 reads YNFKEQ. V dropped 5 bases and J dropped 5; count of bases not matched to a gene: 6. CDR3 length: 14 residues. CDR3 region: CASSGEGPHNEQFF. The CDR3 coding sequence is TGTGCCAGCAGCGGGGAGGGCCCCCACAATGAGCAGTTCTTC.

The chain links TRBV6-5 to TRBJ1-1; D is possibly TRBD1 (6 bases). Trimming took off 8 bases at V and 6 bases at J, with 16 bases between the two ends. CDR3 length: 13 residues. Per germline, CDR1 MNHEY and CDR2 SVGAGI. CDR3 coding DNA: TGTGCCAGCGTGTCAACAGGGCGACCTGAAGCTTTCTTT. Amino acid sequence: CASVSTGRPEAFF.

The chain recombines TRBV7-2 with TRBJ1-4, with D possibly TRBD1 on 5 matching bases. The V gene's germline CDR1 is SGHTA and CDR2 FQGNSA. This CDR3 spans 16 amino acids. V was trimmed by 2 bases and J by 2 bases, leaving 12 bases between them. CDR3 nucleotides: TGTGCCAGCAGCTTATCATGGGGGGTGACTAATGAAAAACTGTTTTTT. Its translation: CASSLSWGVTNEKLFF.

On this clone: Other DNA sequences in this specimen translate into the identical CDR3. The chain joins TRBV9 to TRBJ1-6, with 8 bases lining up with TRBD1. The CDR3 extends over 15 amino acids. The trim removed 0 bases at V and 9 bases at J, leaving 5 bases unmatched. Per the germline V gene, CDR1 is SGDLS and CDR2 is YYNGEE. The CDR3 DNA sequence: TGTGCCAGCAGCGTAGAACAGGGGGGGTTTTCACCCCTCCACTTT. This encodes CASSVEQGGFSPLHF.

V and J are TRBV11-2 and TRBJ2-7; D uncertain. The ends were cut back, 2 bases at V and 5 bases at J, with 16 bases in the middle. Germline CDR1 is SGHAT and CDR2 is FQNNGV. This CDR3 comprises 15 residues. CDR3 DNA sequence: TGTGCCAGCAGCTTAACAGAAACGACGGGTAACGAGCAGTACTTC. Encoded protein: CASSLTETTGNEQYF. Using reference TRBV11-2 and TRBJ2-7 for the parts outside the CDR3, the full variable domain is EAGVAQSPRYKIIEKRQSVAFWCNPISGHATLYWYQQILGQGPKLLIQFQNNGVVDDSQLPKDRFSAERLKGVDSTLKIQPAKLEDSAVYLCASSLTETTGNEQYFGPGTRLTVT.

The chain employs TRBV2 and TRBJ2-4; no firm D call. V dropped 7 bases and J dropped 0 bases, with 13 bases sitting between them. CDR1 and CDR2 from the germline V gene are SNHLY and FYNNEI. The length of the CDR3 is 15 residues. The CDR3 sequence: CASKGGDLAKNIQYF. CDR3 sequence (DNA): TGTGCCAGCAAAGGCGGAGACCTAGCCAAAAACATTCAGTACTTC. Supplemented by reference TRBV2 and TRBJ2-4, the full variable domain reads EPEVTQTPSHQVTQMGQEVILRCVPISNHLYFYWYRQILGQKVEFLVSFYNNEISEKSEIFDDQFSVERPDGSNFTLKIRSTKLEDSAMYFCASKGGDLAKNIQYFGAGTRLSVL.

J is TRBJ2-1 and V is TRBV30; D perhaps matches TRBD2 (6 bases). Deletions cut 0 bases from V and 1 base from J, with 10 bases between. Per the germline V gene, CDR1 is GTSNPN and CDR2 is SVGIG (reference sequence). This CDR3 region has 15 residues. The CDR3 is CAWSVRRGSYNEQFF. The CDR3 DNA sequence: TGTGCCTGGAGTGTAAGACGGGGGTCCTACAATGAGCAGTTCTTC.

The V call is TRBV7-6, the J call TRBJ1-5; possible D gene TRBD1, 6 bases. CDR1 is SGHVS and CDR2 is FNYEAQ in the germline V gene. The CDR3 spans 15 residues. Trimming left V 4 bases short and J 6 bases short, with 16 bases between. The CDR3 region is CASSSDRGAGQPQHF. Here the CDR3 DNA reads TGTGCCAGCAGCTCCGATAGGGGGGCCGGTCAGCCCCAGCATTTT.

J is TRBJ1-5 and V is TRBV2, with D possibly matching TRBD1 (5 bases). Per germline, CDR1 SNHLY and CDR2 FYNNEI. Trimming stripped 1 base from V and 1 base from J, with 8 bases between. The CDR3 is 15 amino acids. As DNA, the CDR3 is TGTGCCAGCAGTGAAGTGGGGGGAAGCAATCAGCCCCAGCATTTT. The encoded protein is CASSEVGGSNQPQHF.

The chain uses TRBV6-5 and TRBJ1-3; D unresolved. The V gene's germline CDR1 is MNHEY and CDR2 SVGAGI. V was trimmed by 6 bases and J by 10 bases, leaving 10 bases between them. CDR3 length equals 11 residues. CDR3 DNA: TGTGCCAGCAGGCAAGAAGAGACCATATATTTT. This codes for CASRQEETIYF.

The chain joins TRBV10-2 to TRBJ1-1, with D hard to call. Looked up from germline, CDR1 is WSHSY and CDR2 is SAAADI. This CDR3 is built from 13 residues. The V and J ends lost 8 bases and 1 base respectively, with 11 bases between them. DNA of the CDR3: TGCGCCAGCCTCCGGGCAGGGAACACTGAAGCTTTCTTT. Its translation: CASLRAGNTEAFF.

The gene calls are TRBV15 and TRBJ1-6; no definite D call. Looked up from germline, CDR1 is LNHNV and CDR2 is YYDKDF (reference sequence). Trimming pared 0 bases from V and 7 bases from J, leaving 10 bases between. This CDR3 region has 15 residues. CDR3: CATSRDQQLNSPLHF. CDR3 in DNA: TGTGCCACCAGCAGAGATCAACAGTTGAATTCACCCCTCCACTTT.

The chain couples TRBV5-5 to TRBJ1-1; weak D call: TRBD1 (5 bases). Germline values: CDR1 SGHKS, CDR2 YYEKEE (reference sequence). V was trimmed by 4 bases and J by 4 bases, leaving 14 bases between them. This CDR3 is 14 amino acids long. In nucleotides, the CDR3 is TGTGCCAGCAGCCCTTCAGGGCGGGCCACTGAAGCTTTCTTT. Protein product: CASSPSGRATEAFF.

The chain employs TRBV7-9 and TRBJ1-2; D is ambiguous. Germline CDR1 SEHNR, CDR2 FQNEAQ (reference sequence). V lost 2 bases to trimming and J lost 6 bases, with 13 bases between them. CDR3 size: 14 residues. The CDR3 coding sequence is TGTGCCAGCAGCTTACTCCTGGAAGGTCATGGCTACACCTTC. This gives the protein CASSLLLEGHGYTF.

The chain is built from TRBV18 and TRBJ1-3; the D is unclear. V lost 0 bases and J 9 bases, leaving 9 bases between the germline ends. The CDR3 totals 13 residues. Germline values: CDR1 KGHSH, CDR2 LQKENI. The CDR3 sequence is CASSPPERGTIYF. The DNA of the CDR3 is TGTGCCAGCTCACCACCGGAGCGGGGCACCATATATTTT.

V and J are TRBV11-2 and TRBJ1-1, with D hard to call. Deletions cut 5 bases from V and 6 bases from J, with 19 bases between. Germline CDR1 SGHAT, CDR2 FQNNGV. The CDR3 covers 15 residues. Written as DNA, the CDR3 is TGTGCCAGCAGCCGCCAGGATTCGCCCTGGGCTGAAGCTTTCTTT. Protein product: CASSRQDSPWAEAFF.

Here the CDR3 DNA reads TGTGCCAGCAGTTCAATAGGACCGAACACTGAAGCTTTCTTT. Its translation is CASSSIGPNTEAFF. The V gene is TRBV28, the J gene TRBJ1-1, with unresolved D. V lost 4 bases to trimming and J lost 1 base, with 10 bases between them. CDR3 length: 14 residues. Per the germline V gene, CDR1 is MDHEN and CDR2 is SYDVKM.

This chain uses TRBV4-2 with TRBJ1-5; D remains ambiguous. From germline, CDR1 is LGHNA and CDR2 YNFKEQ. Trimming cost V 0 bases and J 5 bases, with 14 bases left between them. There are 16 residues in the CDR3. The CDR3 region is CASSQEGMKEHQPQHF. The CDR3 DNA reads as TGTGCCAGCAGCCAAGAGGGCATGAAGGAACATCAGCCCCAGCATTTT.

The chain is built from TRBV3-1 (or the pseudogene TRBV3-2) and TRBJ2-5; 14 bases match TRBD2. V shed 5 bases and J 1 base; nucleotides not matched to a gene: 3. The germline CDR1 and CDR2 sequences are LGHDT and YNNKEL (reference sequence). The CDR3 length is 16 residues. CDR3 region: CASSLGLAGGQETQYF. DNA of the CDR3: TGTGCCAGCAGCTTAGGACTAGCGGGGGGCCAAGAGACCCAGTACTTC.

The CDR3 DNA reads as TGTGCCAGCAGCTTAAGCGCCCTCGACCGATCACCCCTCCACTTT. This sequence encodes CASSLSALDRSPLHF. The genes are TRBV7-3 and TRBJ1-6; no clear D. The CDR3 spans 15 residues. The germline V and J ends were trimmed by 1 base and 10 bases, with 14 bases remaining between them. Germline V gives CDR1 SGHTA, CDR2 FQGTGA.

This chain links TRBV2 with TRBJ2-1; no clear D gene. V was trimmed by 6 bases and J by 7 bases, leaving 7 bases between them. This CDR3 region has 11 residues. Germline loops: CDR1 SNHLY, CDR2 FYNNEI. CDR3 bases: TGTGCCAGCAGGGAATGGAATGAGCAGTTCTTC. It yields the protein CASREWNEQFF.

The chain carries TRBV7-9 and TRBJ1-4, with D uncertain. V lost 5 bases to trimming and J lost 0 bases, with 19 bases between them. The CDR3 loop spans 18 amino acids. Per the germline V gene, CDR1 is SEHNR and CDR2 is FQNEAQ (reference sequence). CDR3 sequence: CASSPSLGQAATNEKLFF. As DNA, the CDR3 is TGTGCCAGCAGCCCCTCCCTCGGGCAGGCAGCAACTAATGAAAAACTGTTTTTT.

This chain connects TRBV2 to TRBJ1-5; maybe TRBD1 (5 bases). Germline V gene sequence: CDR1 SNHLY, CDR2 FYNNEI. The CDR3 has 15 residues. Trimming removed 4 bases at V and 0 bases at J, with 10 bases between. The CDR3 protein is CASSASTDSNQPQHF. CDR3 DNA: TGTGCCAGCAGTGCCTCGACAGATAGCAATCAGCCCCAGCATTTT.

J is TRBJ2-7 and V is TRBV27; the D call may be TRBD1 or TRBD2 (5 bases each). The V gene's germline CDR1 is MNHEY and CDR2 SMNVEV (reference sequence). V lost 7 bases and J 5 bases, leaving 15 bases between the germline ends. CDR3 length: 13 residues. The CDR3 region is CASKDGARHEQYF. The CDR3 DNA sequence: TGTGCCAGCAAGGACGGGGCAAGGCACGAGCAGTACTTC.

The J gene is TRBJ1-1, the V gene TRBV6-5, with D perhaps TRBD1 (6 bases). V gave up 2 bases and J gave up 1 base, with 14 bases separating them. The V gene's germline CDR1 is MNHEY and CDR2 SVGAGI. The CDR3 covers 16 residues. CDR3 bases: TGTGCCAGCAGTTACCGGTTGGGGGCTACGAACACTGAAGCTTTCTTT. Translation: CASSYRLGATNTEAFF.

The V gene is TRBV24-1, the J gene TRBJ1-2, with no clear D. From germline, CDR1 is KGHDR and CDR2 SFDVKD. Trimming pared 2 bases from V and 8 bases from J, leaving 17 bases between. CDR3 length equals 15 residues. For the CDR3, the DNA is TGTGCCACCAGTGATTCCTCTTACAGCCCGGGGGGCTACACCTTC. The encoded protein is CATSDSSYSPGGYTF.

The rearrangement joins TRBV24-1 to TRBJ1-4; no clear D. Germline V gene data show CDR1 as KGHDR and CDR2 as SFDVKD. The CDR3 runs to 11 residues. V shed 4 bases and J shed 8 bases, with 4 bases lying between them. CDR3 nucleotides: TGTGCCACCAGTGACGGGGAAAAACTGTTTTTT. Amino acid sequence: CATSDGEKLFF.

The rearrangement links TRBV28 to TRBJ1-5; 7 bases are a match to TRBD1. Germline V gene lookup returns CDR1 MDHEN and CDR2 SYDVKM. The CDR3 contains 16 residues. Trimming removed 3 bases from V and 6 bases from J; junction bases left unmatched: 11. CDR3 sequence reads: CASSFQGQGDVQPQHF. CDR3 coding DNA: TGTGCCAGCAGTTTCCAGGGGCAGGGGGACGTTCAGCCCCAGCATTTT.

The chain joins TRBV5-1 to TRBJ1-4; TRBD1 matches 12 bases. The CDR3 covers 16 residues. Germline V gene sequence: CDR1 SGHRS, CDR2 YFSETQ. The ends lost 4 bases at V and 7 bases at J; junction bases unmatched: 8. The CDR3 DNA reads as TGCGCCAGCAGCCCTGGGACAGGGGGCGTCGGTGAAAAACTGTTTTTT. Translating gives CASSPGTGGVGEKLFF.

J is TRBJ2-3 and V is TRBV2; 11 bases are shared with TRBD1. Germline-derived CDR1 and CDR2 are SNHLY and FYNNEI. With V trimmed by 1 base and J by 2 bases, 8 bases remained unmatched. CDR3 size: 18 residues. CDR3 protein: CASSEGGQGVIITDTQYF. CDR3 DNA sequence: TGTGCCAGCAGTGAAGGGGGACAGGGGGTCATAATCACAGATACGCAGTATTTT. Drawing the rest from reference TRBV2 and TRBJ2-3, the complete variable domain is EPEVTQTPSHQVTQMGQEVILRCVPISNHLYFYWYRQILGQKVEFLVSFYNNEISEKSEIFDDQFSVERPDGSNFTLKIRSTKLEDSAMYFCASSEGGQGVIITDTQYFGPGTRLTVL.

The V gene is TRBV3-1 (or the pseudogene TRBV3-2), the J gene TRBJ2-3, with D tentatively TRBD1 (5 bases). The CDR3 has 14 residues. V lost 3 bases and J lost 6, with 13 bases in between. Germline-derived CDR1 and CDR2 are LGHDT and YNNKEL (reference sequence). DNA of the CDR3: TGTGCCAGCAGCCATAACCCAGGGATCGATACGCAGTATTTT. It codes for CASSHNPGIDTQYF.

This sequence joins TRBV11-1 and TRBJ2-3; D perhaps matches TRBD1 (6 bases). The CDR3 runs to 15 residues. Between the trimmed V and J ends, which lost 1 base and 3 bases, there was a span of 11 bases. Germline V gives CDR1 SGHAT, CDR2 FQDESV (reference sequence). In DNA form, the CDR3 reads TGTGCCAGCAGCTTAGGGGCAACAGGGACAGATACGCAGTATTTT. Its protein product is CASSLGATGTDTQYF.